This TCR beta chain was sequenced for a study of T cell changes during pregnancy in multiple sclerosis. The repertoire was sequenced with immunoSEQ multiplex PCR; TCRdb's copy has only in-frame clones and lacks some. The sample consists of approximately 70,000 clones, 91% of them appearing once. Germline V lookup: CDR1 SEHNR, CDR2 FQNEAQ (reference sequence). Deletions cut 3 bases from V and 1 base from J, with 7 bases between. This CDR3 is 13 amino acids long. Specimen: peripheral blood, collected in the third trimester of pregnancy. The chain links TRBV7-9 to TRBJ2-7; D might be TRBD1 (6 bases). This TCR was sampled from a female donor in good health, enrolled as a control in a pregnancy study. The CDR3 sequence: CASSLDSSYEQYF. In DNA form, the CDR3 reads TGTGCCAGCAGCTTGGACAGTTCCTACGAGCAGTACTTC.